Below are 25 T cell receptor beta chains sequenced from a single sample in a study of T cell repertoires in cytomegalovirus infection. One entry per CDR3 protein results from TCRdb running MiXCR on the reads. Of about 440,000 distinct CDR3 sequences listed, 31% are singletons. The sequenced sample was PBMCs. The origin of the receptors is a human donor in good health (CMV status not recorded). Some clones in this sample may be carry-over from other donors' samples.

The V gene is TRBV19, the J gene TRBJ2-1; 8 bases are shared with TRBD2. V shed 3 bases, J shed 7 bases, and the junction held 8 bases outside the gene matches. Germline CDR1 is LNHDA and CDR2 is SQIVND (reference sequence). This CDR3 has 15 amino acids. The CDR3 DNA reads TGTGCCAGTAGTATTTATAGCGGGGTTGCGAATGAGCAGTTCTTC. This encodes CASSIYSGVANEQFF.

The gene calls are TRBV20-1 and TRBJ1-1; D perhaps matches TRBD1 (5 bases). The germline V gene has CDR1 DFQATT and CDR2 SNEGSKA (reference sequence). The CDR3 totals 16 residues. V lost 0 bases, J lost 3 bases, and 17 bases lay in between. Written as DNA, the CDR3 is TGCAGTGCTAGAGACCCCTTGGGGGGGGGATACACTGAAGCTTTCTTT. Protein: CSARDPLGGGYTEAFF.

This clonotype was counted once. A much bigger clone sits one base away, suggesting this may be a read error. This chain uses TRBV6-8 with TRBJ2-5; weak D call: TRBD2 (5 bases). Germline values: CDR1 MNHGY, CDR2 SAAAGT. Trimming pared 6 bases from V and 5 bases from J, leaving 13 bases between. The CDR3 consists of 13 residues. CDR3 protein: CASRAGVGETQYF. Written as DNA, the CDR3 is TGTGCCAGCAGAGCCGGGGTTGGGGAGACCCAGTACTTC.

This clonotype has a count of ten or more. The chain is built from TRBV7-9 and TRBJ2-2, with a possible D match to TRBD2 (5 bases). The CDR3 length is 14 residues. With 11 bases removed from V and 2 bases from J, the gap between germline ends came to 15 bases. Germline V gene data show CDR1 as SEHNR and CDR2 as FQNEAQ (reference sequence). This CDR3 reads CACSGLANTGELFF. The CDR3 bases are TGTGCCTGCTCGGGGTTAGCTAACACCGGGGAGCTGTTTTTT.

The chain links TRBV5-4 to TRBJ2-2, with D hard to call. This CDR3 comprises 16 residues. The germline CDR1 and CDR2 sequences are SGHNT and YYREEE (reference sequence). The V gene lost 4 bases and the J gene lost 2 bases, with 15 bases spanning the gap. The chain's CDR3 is CASSPAEKRNTGELFF. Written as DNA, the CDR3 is TGTGCCAGCAGCCCCGCGGAAAAGAGAAACACCGGGGAGCTGTTTTTT.

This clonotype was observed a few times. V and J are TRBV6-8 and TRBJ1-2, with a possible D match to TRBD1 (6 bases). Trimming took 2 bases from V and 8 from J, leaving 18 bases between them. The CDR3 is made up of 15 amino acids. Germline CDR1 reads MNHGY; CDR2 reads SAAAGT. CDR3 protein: CASSYDTGARSGYTF. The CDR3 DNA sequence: TGTGCCAGCAGTTACGACACGGGGGCCAGATCGGGCTACACCTTC.

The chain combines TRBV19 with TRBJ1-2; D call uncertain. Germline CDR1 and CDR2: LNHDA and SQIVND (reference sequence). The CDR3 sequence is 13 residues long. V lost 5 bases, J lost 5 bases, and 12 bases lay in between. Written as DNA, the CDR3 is TGTGCCAGTAGTCCAGGCCTTAAGTATGGCTACACCTTC. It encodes CASSPGLKYGYTF. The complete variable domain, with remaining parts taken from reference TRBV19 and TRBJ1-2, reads DGGITQSPKYLFRKEGQNVTLSCEQNLNHDAMYWYRQDPGQGLRLIYYSQIVNDFQKGDIAEGYSVSREKKESFPLTVTSAQKNPTAFYLCASSPGLKYGYTFGSGTRLTVV.

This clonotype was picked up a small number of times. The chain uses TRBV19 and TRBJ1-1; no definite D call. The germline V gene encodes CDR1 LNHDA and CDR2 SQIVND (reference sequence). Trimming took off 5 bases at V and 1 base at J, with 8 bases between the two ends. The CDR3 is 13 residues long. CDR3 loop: CASSAVWNTEAFF. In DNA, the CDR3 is TGTGCCAGTAGTGCGGTATGGAACACTGAAGCTTTCTTT.

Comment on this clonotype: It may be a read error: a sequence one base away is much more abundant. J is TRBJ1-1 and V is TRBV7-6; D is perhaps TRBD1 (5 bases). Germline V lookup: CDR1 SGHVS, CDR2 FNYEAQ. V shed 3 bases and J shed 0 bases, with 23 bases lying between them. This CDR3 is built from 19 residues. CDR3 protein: CASSLTPSGLSGMNTEAFF. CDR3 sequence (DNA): TGTGCCAGCAGCTTGACCCCTTCGGGACTGAGTGGCATGAACACTGAAGCTTTCTTT. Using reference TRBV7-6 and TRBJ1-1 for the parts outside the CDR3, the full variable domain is GAGVSQSPRYKVTKRGQDVALRCDPISGHVSLYWYRQALGQGPEFLTYFNYEAQQDKSGLPNDRFSAERPEGSISTLTIQRTEQRDSAMYRCASSLTPSGLSGMNTEAFFGQGTRLTVV.

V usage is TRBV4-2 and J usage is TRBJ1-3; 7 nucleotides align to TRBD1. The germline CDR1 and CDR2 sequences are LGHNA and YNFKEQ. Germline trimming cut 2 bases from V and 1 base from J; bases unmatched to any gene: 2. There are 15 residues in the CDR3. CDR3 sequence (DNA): TGTGCCAGCAGCCAAACGGACAGGTCTGGAAACACCATATATTTT. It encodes CASSQTDRSGNTIYF.

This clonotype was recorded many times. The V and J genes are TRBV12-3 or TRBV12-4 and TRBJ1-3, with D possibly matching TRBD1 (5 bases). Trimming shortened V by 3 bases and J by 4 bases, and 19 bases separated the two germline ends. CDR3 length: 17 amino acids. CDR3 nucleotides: TGTGCCAGCAGTTTTCGGGGACTTTCGGCTACCGGAAACACCATATATTTT. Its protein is CASSFRGLSATGNTIYF.

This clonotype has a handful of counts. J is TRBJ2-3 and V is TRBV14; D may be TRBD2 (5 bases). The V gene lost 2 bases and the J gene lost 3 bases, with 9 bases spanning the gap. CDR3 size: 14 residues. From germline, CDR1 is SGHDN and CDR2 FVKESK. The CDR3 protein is CASSQRRRTDTQYF. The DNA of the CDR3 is TGTGCCAGCAGCCAAAGGAGGAGAACAGATACGCAGTATTTT.

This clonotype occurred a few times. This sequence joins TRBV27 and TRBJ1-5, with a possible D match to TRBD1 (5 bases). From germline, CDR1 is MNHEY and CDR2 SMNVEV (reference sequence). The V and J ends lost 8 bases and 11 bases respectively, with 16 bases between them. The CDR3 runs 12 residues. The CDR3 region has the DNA TGTGCCAGCGGGATACACGGGGGGACCCAGCATTTT. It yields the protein CASGIHGGTQHF.

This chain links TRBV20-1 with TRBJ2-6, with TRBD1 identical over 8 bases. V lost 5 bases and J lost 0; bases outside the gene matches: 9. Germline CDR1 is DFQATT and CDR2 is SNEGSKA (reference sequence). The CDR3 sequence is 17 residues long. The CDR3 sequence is CSAVRDRPRSGANVLTF. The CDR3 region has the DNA TGCAGTGCTGTCCGGGACAGGCCCCGCTCTGGGGCCAACGTCCTGACTTTC.

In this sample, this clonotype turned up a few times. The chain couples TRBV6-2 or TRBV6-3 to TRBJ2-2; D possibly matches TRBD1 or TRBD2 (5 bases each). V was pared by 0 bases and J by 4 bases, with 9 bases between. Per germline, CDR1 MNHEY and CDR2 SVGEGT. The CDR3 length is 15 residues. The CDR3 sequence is CASSYSSGPTGELFF. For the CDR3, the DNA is TGTGCCAGCAGTTACTCCTCGGGACCCACCGGGGAGCTGTTTTTT.

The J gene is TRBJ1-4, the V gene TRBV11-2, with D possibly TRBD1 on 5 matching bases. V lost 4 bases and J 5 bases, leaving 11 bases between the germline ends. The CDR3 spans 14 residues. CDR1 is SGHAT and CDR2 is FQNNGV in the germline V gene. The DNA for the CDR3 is TGTGCCAGCAGCTCCGGGGCCCTCAATGAAAAACTGTTTTTT. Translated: CASSSGALNEKLFF.

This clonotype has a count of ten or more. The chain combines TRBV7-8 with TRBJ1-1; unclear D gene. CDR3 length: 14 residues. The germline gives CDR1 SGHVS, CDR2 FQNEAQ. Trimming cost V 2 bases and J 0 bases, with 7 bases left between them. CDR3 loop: CASSLSQMNTEAFF. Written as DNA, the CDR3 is TGTGCCAGCAGCTTATCCCAGATGAACACTGAAGCTTTCTTT. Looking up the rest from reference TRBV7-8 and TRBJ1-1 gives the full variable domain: GAGVSQSPRYKVAKRGQDVALRCDPISGHVSLFWYQQALGQGPEFLTYFQNEAQLDKSGLPSDRFFAERPEGSVSTLKIQRTQQEDSAVYLCASSLSQMNTEAFFGQGTRLTVV.

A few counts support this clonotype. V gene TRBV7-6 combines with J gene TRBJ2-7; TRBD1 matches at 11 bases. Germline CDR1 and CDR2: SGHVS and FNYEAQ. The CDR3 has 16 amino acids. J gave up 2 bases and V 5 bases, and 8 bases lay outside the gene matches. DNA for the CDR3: TGTGCCAGCAGCCAACGGCCGGGACAGGGGGCCTACGAGCAGTACTTC. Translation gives CASSQRPGQGAYEQYF.

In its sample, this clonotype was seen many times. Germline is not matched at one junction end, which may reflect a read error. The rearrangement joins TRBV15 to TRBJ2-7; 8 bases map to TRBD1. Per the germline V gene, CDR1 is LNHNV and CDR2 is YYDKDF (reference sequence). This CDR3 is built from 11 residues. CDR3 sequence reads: CATSSFDRGPF. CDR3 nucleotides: TGTGCCACCAGCAGCTTCGACAGGGGCCCCTTC.

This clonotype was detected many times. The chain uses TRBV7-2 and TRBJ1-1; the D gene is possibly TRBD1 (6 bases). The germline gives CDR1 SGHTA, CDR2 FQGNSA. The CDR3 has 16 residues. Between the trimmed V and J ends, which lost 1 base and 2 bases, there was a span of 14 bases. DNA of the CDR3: TGTGCCAGCAGCTTAGGGGGGGCCAGGATCAACACTGAAGCTTTCTTT. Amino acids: CASSLGGARINTEAFF. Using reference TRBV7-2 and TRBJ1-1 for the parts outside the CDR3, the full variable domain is GAGVSQSPSNKVTEKGKDVELRCDPISGHTALYWYRQSLGQGLEFLIYFQGNSAPDKSGLPSDRFSAERTGGSVSTLTIQRTQQEDSAVYLCASSLGGARINTEAFFGQGTRLTVV.

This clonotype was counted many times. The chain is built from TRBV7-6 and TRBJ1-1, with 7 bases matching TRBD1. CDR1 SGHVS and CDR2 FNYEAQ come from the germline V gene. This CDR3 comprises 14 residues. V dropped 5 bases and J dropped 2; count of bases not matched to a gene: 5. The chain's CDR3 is CASSVGQVNTEAFF. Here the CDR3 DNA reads TGTGCCAGCAGCGTCGGACAGGTTAACACTGAAGCTTTCTTT.

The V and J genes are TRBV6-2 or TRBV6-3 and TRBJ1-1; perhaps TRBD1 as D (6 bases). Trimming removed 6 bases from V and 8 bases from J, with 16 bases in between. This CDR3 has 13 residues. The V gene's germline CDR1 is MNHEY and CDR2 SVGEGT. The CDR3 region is CASRRTGKREAFF. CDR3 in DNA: TGTGCCAGCAGGCGAACAGGGAAGAGGGAAGCTTTCTTT.

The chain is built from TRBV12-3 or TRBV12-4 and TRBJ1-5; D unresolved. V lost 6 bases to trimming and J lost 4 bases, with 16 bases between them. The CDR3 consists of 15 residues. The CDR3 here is CASRSLSESNQPQHF. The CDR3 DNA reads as TGTGCCAGCAGGTCCCTCAGTGAAAGTAATCAGCCCCAGCATTTT.

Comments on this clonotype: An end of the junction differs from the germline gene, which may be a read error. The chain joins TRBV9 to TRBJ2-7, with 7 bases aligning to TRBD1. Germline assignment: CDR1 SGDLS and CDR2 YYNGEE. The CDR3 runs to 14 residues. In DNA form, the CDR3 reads TGTGCCAGCAGCGTATCTGGCAGGGGGAACGAGCAGTCCTTC. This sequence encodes CASSVSGRGNEQSF. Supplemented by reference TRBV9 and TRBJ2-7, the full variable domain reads DSGVTQTPKHLITATGQRVTLRCSPRSGDLSVYWYQQSLDQGLQFLIQYYNGEERAKGNILERFSAQQFPDLHSELNLSSLELGDSALYFCASSVSGRGNEQSFGPGTRLTVT.

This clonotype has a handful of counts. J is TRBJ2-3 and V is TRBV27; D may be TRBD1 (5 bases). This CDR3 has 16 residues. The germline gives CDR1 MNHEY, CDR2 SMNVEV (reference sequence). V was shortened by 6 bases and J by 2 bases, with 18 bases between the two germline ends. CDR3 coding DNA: TGTGCCAGCAGGCCTAGACCCGACAGTTTCACAGATACGCAGTATTTT. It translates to CASRPRPDSFTDTQYF.